This T cell receptor beta chain was recorded in a study of T cell repertoires in cytomegalovirus infection. Study at large: Matching HLA type and CMV infection were both indicated by public TCR beta signatures.

Only a few counts were recorded for this clonotype. Its antigen remains unknown. The CDR3 consists of 14 residues. The germline CDR1 and CDR2 sequences are GTSNPN and SVGIG (reference sequence). V lost 4 bases, J lost 5 bases, and 14 bases lay in between. TCRdb called the reads again in MiXCR, with one record for every CDR3 protein. The table shows about 180,000 distinct CDR3 sequences, with about a sixth occurring only once. Overall study findings and caveats: In two of eight donors, the top clonotype was HLA-C-restricted CMV-specific. Accumulated public TCR beta family frequency recognized individuals carrying CMV together with the relevant HLA.

The clonotype was recovered from a human donor in good health (CMV status not recorded). Some clones in this sample may be carry-over from other donors' samples. The sequenced material came from CD8+ T cells from PBMCs. V usage is TRBV30 and J usage is TRBJ1-4; TRBD1 is a possible D gene (5 bases). As DNA, the CDR3 is TGTGCCTGGACTGGGGGACTTTACAATGAAAAACTGTTTTTT. Protein sequence: CAWTGGLYNEKLFF.